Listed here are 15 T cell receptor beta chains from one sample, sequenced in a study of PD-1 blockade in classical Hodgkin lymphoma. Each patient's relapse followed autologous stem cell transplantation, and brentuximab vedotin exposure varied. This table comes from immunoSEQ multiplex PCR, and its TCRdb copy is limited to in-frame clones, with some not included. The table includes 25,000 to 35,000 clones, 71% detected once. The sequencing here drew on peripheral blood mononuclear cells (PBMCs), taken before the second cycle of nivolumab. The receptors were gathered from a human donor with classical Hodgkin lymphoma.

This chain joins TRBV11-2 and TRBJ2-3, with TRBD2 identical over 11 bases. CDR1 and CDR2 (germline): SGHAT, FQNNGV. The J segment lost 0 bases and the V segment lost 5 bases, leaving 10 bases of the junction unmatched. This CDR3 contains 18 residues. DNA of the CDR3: TGTGCCAGCAGCGGAACTATAGCGGGGGGGCTGAGCACAGATACGCAGTATTTT. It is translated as CASSGTIAGGLSTDTQYF.

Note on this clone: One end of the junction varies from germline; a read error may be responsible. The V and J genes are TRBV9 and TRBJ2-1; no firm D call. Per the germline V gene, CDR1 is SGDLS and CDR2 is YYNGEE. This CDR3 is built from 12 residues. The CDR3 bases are TGTGCCAGCAGCGTATCCTATAATGAGCAGTTCTTC. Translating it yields CASSVSYNEQFF.

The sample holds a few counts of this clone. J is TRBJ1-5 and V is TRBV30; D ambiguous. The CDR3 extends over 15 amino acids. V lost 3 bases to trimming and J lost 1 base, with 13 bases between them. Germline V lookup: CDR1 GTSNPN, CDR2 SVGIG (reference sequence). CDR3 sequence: CAWRVRVGSNQPQHF. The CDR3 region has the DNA TGTGCCTGGAGGGTTAGGGTGGGCAGCAATCAGCCCCAGCATTTT.

The CDR3 DNA sequence: TGTGCCAGTAGTATCTGGGGGCCCGGGGAGCTGTTTTTT. Protein: CASSIWGPGELFF. The chain employs TRBV19 and TRBJ2-2; D is possibly TRBD1 (6 bases). Trimming took 3 bases from V and 6 from J, leaving 8 bases between them. The CDR3 loop spans 13 amino acids. The germline V gene encodes CDR1 LNHDA and CDR2 SQIVND (reference sequence).

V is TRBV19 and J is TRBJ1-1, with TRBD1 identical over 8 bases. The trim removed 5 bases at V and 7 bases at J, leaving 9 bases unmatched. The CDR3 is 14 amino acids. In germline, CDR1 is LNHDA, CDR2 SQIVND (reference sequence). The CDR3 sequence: CASSPPGGMGEAFF. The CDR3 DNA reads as TGTGCCAGTAGTCCCCCAGGGGGCATGGGTGAAGCTTTCTTT.

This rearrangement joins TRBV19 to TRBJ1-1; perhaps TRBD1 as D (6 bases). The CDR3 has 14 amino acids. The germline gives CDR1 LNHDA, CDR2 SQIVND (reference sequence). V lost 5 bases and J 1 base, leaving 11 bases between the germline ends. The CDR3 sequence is CASSYTGRNTEAFF. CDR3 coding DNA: TGTGCCAGTAGTTATACAGGGAGGAACACTGAAGCTTTCTTT.

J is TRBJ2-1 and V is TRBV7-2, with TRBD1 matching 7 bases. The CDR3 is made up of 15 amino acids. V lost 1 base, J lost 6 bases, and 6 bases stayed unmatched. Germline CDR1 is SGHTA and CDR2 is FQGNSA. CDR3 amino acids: CASSLDWGQLNEQFF. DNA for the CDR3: TGTGCCAGCAGCTTAGATTGGGGACAGCTCAATGAGCAGTTCTTC.

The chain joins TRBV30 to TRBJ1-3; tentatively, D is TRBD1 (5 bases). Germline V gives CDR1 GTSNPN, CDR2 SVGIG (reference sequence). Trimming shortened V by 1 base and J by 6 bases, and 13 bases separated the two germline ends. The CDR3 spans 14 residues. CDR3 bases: TGTGCCTGGAGTGCCCGCGGGGGTGTAAACACCATATATTTT. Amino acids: CAWSARGGVNTIYF.

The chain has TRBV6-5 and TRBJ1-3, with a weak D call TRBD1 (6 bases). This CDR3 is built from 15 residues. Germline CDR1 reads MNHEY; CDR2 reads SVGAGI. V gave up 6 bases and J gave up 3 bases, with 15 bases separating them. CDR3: CASRTRGALGNTIYF. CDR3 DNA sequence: TGTGCCAGCAGGACTCGGGGGGCGCTTGGAAACACCATATATTTT.

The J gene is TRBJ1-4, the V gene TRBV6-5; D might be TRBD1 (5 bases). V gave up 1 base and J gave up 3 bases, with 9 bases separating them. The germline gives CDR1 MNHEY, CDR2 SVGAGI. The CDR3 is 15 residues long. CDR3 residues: CASSYFRVPNEKLFF. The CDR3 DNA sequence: TGTGCCAGCAGTTACTTCAGGGTTCCTAATGAAAAACTGTTTTTT.

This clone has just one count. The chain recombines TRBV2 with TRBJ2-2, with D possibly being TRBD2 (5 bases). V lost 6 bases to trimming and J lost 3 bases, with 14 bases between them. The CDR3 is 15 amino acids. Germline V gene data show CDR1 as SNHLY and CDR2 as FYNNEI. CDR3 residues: CASRTLGLDTGELFF. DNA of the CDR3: TGTGCCAGCAGAACCCTTGGACTTGACACCGGGGAGCTGTTTTTT.

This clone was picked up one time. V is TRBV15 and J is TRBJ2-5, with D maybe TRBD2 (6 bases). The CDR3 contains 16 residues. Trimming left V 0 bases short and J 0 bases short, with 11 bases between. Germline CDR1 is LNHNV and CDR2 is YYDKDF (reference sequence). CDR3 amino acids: CATSREGRGNQETQYF. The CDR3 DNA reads TGTGCCACCAGCAGAGAAGGTCGGGGGAACCAAGAGACCCAGTACTTC.

CDR3 residues: CASSLGGGGVGSTDTQYF. CDR3 DNA: TGTGCCAGCAGCTTAGGTGGAGGGGGAGTCGGAAGCACAGATACGCAGTATTTT. This chain uses TRBV13 with TRBJ2-3, with D perhaps given as TRBD1 or TRBD2 (6 bases each). The V gene lost 0 bases and the J gene lost 0 bases, with 16 bases spanning the gap. The length of the CDR3 is 18 residues. Germline assignment: CDR1 PRHDT and CDR2 FYEKMQ (reference sequence). Combining the CDR3 with reference TRBV13 and TRBJ2-3 gives the whole variable domain AAGVIQSPRHLIKEKRETATLKCYPIPRHDTVYWYQQGPGQDPQFLISFYEKMQSDKGSIPDRFSAQQFSDYHSELNMSSLELGDSALYFCASSLGGGGVGSTDTQYFGPGTRLTVL.

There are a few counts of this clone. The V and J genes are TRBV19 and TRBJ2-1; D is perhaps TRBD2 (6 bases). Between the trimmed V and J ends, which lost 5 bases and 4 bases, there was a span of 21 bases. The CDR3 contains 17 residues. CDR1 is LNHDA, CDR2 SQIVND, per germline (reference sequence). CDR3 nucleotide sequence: TGTGCCAGTAGTTCCGGGACTTCTAACCCCCCTTACAATGAGCAGTTCTTC. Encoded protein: CASSSGTSNPPYNEQFF.

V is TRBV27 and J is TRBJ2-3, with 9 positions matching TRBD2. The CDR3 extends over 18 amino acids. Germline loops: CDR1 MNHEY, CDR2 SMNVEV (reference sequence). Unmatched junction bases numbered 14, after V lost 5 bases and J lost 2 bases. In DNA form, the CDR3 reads TGTGCCAGCAGTCCCCGGCCTCATAGCGGGGGCTACACAGATACGCAGTATTTT. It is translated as CASSPRPHSGGYTDTQYF.